A selection of T cell receptor beta chains follows, all from one sample in a study of human CD8 memory T cell subsets. TCRdb derives one entry per CDR3 protein from the 5' RACE reads, leaving out DNA. In total, the table holds about 3,900 distinct CDR3 sequences. Sample: CD8+ T cells from PBMCs. These receptors came from a human donor in good health. The CDR3 runs from the conserved cysteine through the conserved F or W. A row's size may be missing; if present it is once, few, many or a size class.

CDR3aa: CASSQGDGTGDEKLFF
j_gene: TRBJ1-4
v_gene: TRBV4-3
abundance: NA

CDR3aa: CASSEKFGTSFLKAFF
j_gene: TRBJ1-1
v_gene: TRBV6-1
abundance: NA

CDR3aa: CASSWVPNTGELFF
j_gene: TRBJ2-2
v_gene: TRBV6-2/TRBV6-3
abundance: NA

CDR3aa: CASSPLTSGMSEQFF
j_gene: TRBJ2-1
v_gene: TRBV28
abundance: NA

CDR3aa: CAINDGTSGRFYNEQFF
j_gene: TRBJ2-1
v_gene: TRBV10-3
abundance: medium-sized

CDR3aa: CSAPGTGDTGELFF
j_gene: TRBJ2-2
v_gene: TRBV20-1
abundance: NA

CDR3aa: CASSPGTPTGELFF
j_gene: TRBJ2-2
v_gene: TRBV23-1
abundance: NA

CDR3aa: CASRTSGNEQFF
j_gene: TRBJ2-1
v_gene: TRBV12-3/TRBV12-4
abundance: NA

CDR3aa: CASKVARESGEQFF
j_gene: TRBJ2-1
v_gene: TRBV6-5
abundance: NA

CDR3aa: CASSPAYTGEAFF
j_gene: TRBJ1-1
v_gene: TRBV12-3/TRBV12-4
abundance: large

CDR3aa: CASSLSTGGTGELFF
j_gene: TRBJ2-2
v_gene: TRBV27
abundance: NA

CDR3aa: CASSYNRRGNEKLFF
j_gene: TRBJ1-4
v_gene: TRBV11-2
abundance: NA

CDR3aa: CASSRGLEANEQFF
j_gene: TRBJ2-1
v_gene: TRBV4-2
abundance: NA

CDR3aa: CSVKGVGGPVWGTEAFF
j_gene: TRBJ1-1
v_gene: TRBV29-1
abundance: NA

CDR3aa: CASSPVPSGRTHEQYF
j_gene: TRBJ2-7
v_gene: TRBV7-8
abundance: NA

CDR3aa: CASSLTGGDEAFF
j_gene: TRBJ1-1
v_gene: TRBV28
abundance: medium-sized

CDR3aa: CASSQVTDSYEQYF
j_gene: TRBJ2-7
v_gene: TRBV3-1
abundance: medium-sized

CDR3aa: CASSLSGTDTQYF
j_gene: TRBJ2-3
v_gene: TRBV5-4
abundance: NA

CDR3aa: CSVRGAVDYEQYF
j_gene: TRBJ2-7
v_gene: TRBV20-1
abundance: NA

CDR3aa: CASGPSSGTYNEQFF
j_gene: TRBJ2-1
v_gene: TRBV6-1
abundance: NA

CDR3aa: CSVEDLSPTEAFF
j_gene: TRBJ1-1
v_gene: TRBV29-1
abundance: NA

CDR3aa: CSARELAGGTYEQYF
j_gene: TRBJ2-7
v_gene: TRBV20-1
abundance: NA

CDR3aa: CASSQEGPLTEAFF
j_gene: TRBJ1-1
v_gene: TRBV4-1
abundance: NA

CDR3aa: CASSGQGIYNEQFF
j_gene: TRBJ2-1
v_gene: TRBV19
abundance: NA

CDR3aa: CASSSEGYVETQYF
j_gene: TRBJ2-5
v_gene: TRBV5-6
abundance: medium-sized

CDR3aa: CASSKGGETGVGYEQYF
j_gene: TRBJ2-7
v_gene: TRBV27
abundance: NA

CDR3aa: CSAKGTGDTEAFF
j_gene: TRBJ1-1
v_gene: TRBV20-1
abundance: NA